The 6 T cell receptor beta chains in this list originate from one sample, sequenced in a study of T cell responses to AZD1222 COVID-19 vaccine. Repertoires were generated with immunoSEQ multiplex PCR, while TCRdb's copy carries only in-frame clones and drops some. The sample lists tens of thousands of clones, 80% to 90% occurring once. The material was peripheral blood, obtained 28 days after the second AZD1222 dose. Receptors originate from an adult who received the AZD1222 COVID-19 vaccine.

The chain uses TRBV6-5 and TRBJ1-1; D uncertain. The CDR3 covers 13 residues. V was shortened by 2 bases and J by 1 base, with 5 bases between the two germline ends. Germline values: CDR1 MNHEY, CDR2 SVGAGI. CDR3: CASSYARNTEAFF. The CDR3 nucleotides are TGTGCCAGCAGTTACGCGAGGAACACTGAAGCTTTCTTT.

This chain links TRBV11-3 with TRBJ2-5; D gene ambiguous. Germline-derived CDR1 and CDR2 are SGHNT and YENEEA. CDR3 length equals 13 residues. Trimming removed 3 bases from V and 2 bases from J, with 7 bases in between. CDR3 sequence: CASSFQAQETQYF. CDR3 DNA: TGTGCCAGCAGCTTTCAGGCTCAAGAGACCCAGTACTTC.

The V and J genes are TRBV12-3 or TRBV12-4 and TRBJ2-3; D remains ambiguous. CDR3 length: 13 amino acids. Trimming stripped 8 bases from V and 0 bases from J, with 9 bases between. The CDR3 DNA reads TGTGCCAGCGGGCGATCAAGCACAGATACGCAGTATTTT. Amino acids: CASGRSSTDTQYF.

This sequence joins TRBV6-5 and TRBJ2-1, with TRBD2 matching over 13 bases. Germline V lookup: CDR1 MNHEY, CDR2 SVGAGI. This CDR3 contains 14 residues. The junction had 6 bases not matched to a gene; V was cut back by 7 bases and J by 9 bases. The CDR3 DNA is TGTGCCAGCAATGGACTAGCGGGAGAAGGTGAGCAGTTCTTC. It yields the protein CASNGLAGEGEQFF.

This chain uses TRBV5-1 with TRBJ2-5; D might be TRBD1 (6 bases). The CDR3 contains 14 residues. The germline V gene has CDR1 SGHRS and CDR2 YFSETQ. V was clipped by 4 bases and J by 2 bases, with 12 bases between them. In DNA, the CDR3 is TGCGCCAGCAGCCCTGGACAGACACAAGAGACCCAGTACTTC. Translated, it gives CASSPGQTQETQYF.

CDR3 nucleotides: TGTGCCAGCAGAGACGGGACAGGTCCGAGGGAAAAACTGTTTTTT. Translation gives CASRDGTGPREKLFF. The chain links TRBV6-6 to TRBJ1-4, with 8 bases aligning to TRBD1. The CDR3 consists of 15 residues. V trimming: 6 bases; J trimming: 8 bases; junction bases outside the gene matches: 11. Germline assignment: CDR1 MNHNY and CDR2 SVGAGI (reference sequence).